This T cell receptor beta chain was sequenced for a study of cytomegalovirus exposure and HLA in healthy donors. Study-level points and caveats: The study found most TCR sequences rare, yet found some public TCRs in many donors.

Germline values: CDR1 SGDLS, CDR2 YYNGEE. CDR3 length: 14 residues. V was trimmed by 4 bases and J by 1 base, leaving 12 bases between them. Worth noting for this clone: The antigen remains undetermined.

Amplification used 60 Vbeta primers and 13 Jbeta primers. Only in-frame clones appear in the TCRdb table, and some are missing; sequencing was by immunoSEQ multiplex PCR. The repertoire holds about 160,000 clones, with approximately 78% as singletons. The sequenced sample consisted of PBMCs. The sequence derives from a male donor in good health and CMV-seropositive. The chain couples TRBV9 to TRBJ2-7; D is perhaps TRBD2 (5 bases). CDR3 nucleotide sequence: TGTGCCAGCAGCCCCAGGTGGGAGTCCTACGAGCAGTACTTC. This translates into CASSPRWESYEQYF.